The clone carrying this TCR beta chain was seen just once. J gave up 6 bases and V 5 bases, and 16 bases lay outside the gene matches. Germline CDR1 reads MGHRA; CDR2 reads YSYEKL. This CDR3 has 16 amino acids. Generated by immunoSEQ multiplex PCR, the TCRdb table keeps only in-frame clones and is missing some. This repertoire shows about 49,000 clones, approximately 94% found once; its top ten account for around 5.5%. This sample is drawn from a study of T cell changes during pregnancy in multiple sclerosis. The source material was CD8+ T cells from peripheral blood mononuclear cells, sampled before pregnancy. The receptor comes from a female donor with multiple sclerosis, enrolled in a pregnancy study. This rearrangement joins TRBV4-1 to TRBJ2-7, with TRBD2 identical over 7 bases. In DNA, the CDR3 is TGCGCCAGCAGCTTAAGGCAGGGAGGGGATTTACGCGAGCAGTACTTC. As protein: CASSLRQGGDLREQYF.